The rows below give T cell receptor beta chains drawn from one sample of a study of blood T cell repertoires in COVID-19. Profiling relied on immunoSEQ multiplex PCR, and the TCRdb table lists in-frame clones only, not all of them. The sample has approximately 200,000 clones, roughly 80% seen once. Sequencing input: PBMCs or T cells enriched from blood (not recorded which). The receptors originated from a man aged 35 to 55 who had recovered from COVID-19. CDR3s include the opening cysteine and the closing phenylalanine or tryptophan. A D gene is named only where the DNA matches it firmly. Rows give clone size only sometimes, using once, few, many, or a class for an expanded clone.

TRBV28	.	TRBD1	TRBJ1-4	CASTVTGGELGEKLFF	TGTGCCAGCACCGTGACAGGGGGCGAGTTGGGTGAAAAACTGTTTTTT
TRBV9	few	.	TRBJ2-1	CASSVAQGPYNEQFF	TGTGCCAGCAGCGTCGCCCAGGGTCCCTACAATGAGCAGTTCTTC
TRBV9	once	.	TRBJ2-5	CASSGGGQETQYF	TGTGCCAGCAGTGGTGGCGGACAAGAGACCCAGTACTTC
TRBV19	.	TRBD2	TRBJ2-1	CASSRPGLAGGEQFF	TGTGCCAGTAGTCGACCGGGACTAGCGGGTGGTGAGCAGTTCTTC
TRBV7-9	once	.	TRBJ2-3	CASGRSTDTQYF	TGTGCCAGCGGCCGTAGCACAGATACGCAGTATTTT
TRBV10-1	.	.	TRBJ2-5	CASLRDSGVETQYF	TGCGCCAGCCTCCGGGACTCCGGGGTAGAGACCCAGTACTTC
TRBV21-1	.	.	TRBJ2-1	CASSKKGAETGSYNEQFF	TGTGCCAGCAGCAAAAAGGGGGCGGAGACAGGGTCTTACAATGAGCAGTTCTTC
TRBV30	.	TRBD2	TRBJ2-7	CAWSVSSGNYEQYF	TGTGCCTGGAGTGTATCTAGCGGAAACTACGAGCAGTACTTC
TRBV27	.	TRBD2	TRBJ2-6	CATHWSGGNSGANVLTF	TGTGCCACCCACTGGTCGGGGGGAAACTCTGGGGCCAACGTCCTGACTTTC
TRBV27	.	TRBD2	TRBJ2-3	CASSSGGRGTDTQYF	TGTGCCAGCAGTTCTGGCGGGAGGGGCACAGATACGCAGTATTTT
TRBV7-2	.	.	TRBJ1-1	CASSFTGLTEAFF	TGTGCCAGCAGTTTTACAGGGCTTACTGAAGCTTTCTTT
TRBV30	.	TRBD1	TRBJ1-6	CAWSGTANSPLHF	TGTGCCTGGAGCGGGACAGCGAATTCACCCCTCCACTTT
TRBV5-5	.	.	TRBJ2-4	CASSFRVGLELAKNIQYF	TGTGCCAGCAGCTTTCGCGTTGGTTTGGAGCTAGCCAAAAACATTCAGTACTTC
TRBV28	.	.	TRBJ1-1	CASSLGQFARTEAFF	TGTGCCAGCAGTCTAGGACAGTTTGCAAGAACTGAAGCTTTCTTT
TRBV5-1	.	.	TRBJ1-5	CASSPRPGQGSNQPQHF	TGCGCCAGCAGCCCCAGGCCCGGGCAGGGCAGCAATCAGCCCCAGCATTTT
TRBV28	.	TRBD1	TRBJ1-6	CANSDRAYNSPLHF	TGTGCCAATAGCGACAGGGCCTATAATTCACCCCTCCACTTT
TRBV7-2	.	.	TRBJ1-5	CASSPQGGGLLTNQPQHF	TGTGCCAGCAGCCCACAAGGGGGGGGGCTCCTTACCAATCAGCCCCAGCATTTT
TRBV10-1	once	TRBD1	TRBJ2-6	CASSVRQRDPRGTDRAGANVLTF	TGCGCCAGCAGTGTACGTCAACGGGACCCAAGAGGAACTGACAGGGCCGGGGCCAACGTCCTGACTTTC
TRBV11-2	.	.	TRBJ2-1	CASSFDGYEQFF	TGTGCCAGCAGCTTCGACGGGTATGAGCAGTTCTTC
TRBV11-1	.	.	TRBJ2-5	CASSLQEQETQYF	TGTGCCAGCAGCTTGCAGGAACAAGAGACCCAGTACTTC
TRBV28	.	.	TRBJ1-2	CASSFLYGYTF	TGTGCCAGCAGCTTCCTCTATGGCTACACCTTC
TRBV18	.	.	TRBJ1-2	CASSRQGDTRNYGYTF	TGTGCCAGCTCACGACAAGGGGACACTCGTAACTATGGCTACACCTTC
TRBV10-1	.	TRBD2	TRBJ2-3	CASSELLFLLTSGTDTQYF	TGCGCCAGCAGTGAGCTCCTGTTTTTGTTGACTAGCGGAACAGATACGCAGTATTTT
TRBV6-5	.	.	TRBJ2-3	CASSPTGDTQYF	TGTGCCAGCAGCCCGACGGGAGATACGCAGTATTTT
TRBV18	once	.	TRBJ1-5	CASSPAAGNQPQHF	TGTGCCAGCTCACCGGCGGCAGGGAACCAGCCCCAGCATTTT
TRBV5-5	.	.	TRBJ2-3	CASSLGQGGADTQYF	TGTGCCAGCAGCTTAGGTCAGGGTGGGGCAGATACGCAGTATTTT
TRBV7-9	.	.	TRBJ2-2	CASSRDPGHYPANTGELFF	TGTGCCAGCAGCCGAGATCCGGGACACTACCCCGCGAACACCGGGGAGCTGTTTTTT
TRBV3-1/TRBV3-2	.	.	TRBJ1-5	CASSPHINQPQHF	TGTGCCAGCAGCCCCCACATCAATCAGCCCCAGCATTTT
TRBV25-1	.	.	TRBJ1-1	CASSIGGTEAFF	TGTGCCAGCAGTATTGGAGGCACTGAAGCTTTCTTT
TRBV6-5	.	TRBD2	TRBJ2-5	CASRTSGKGTQYF	TGTGCCAGCAGGACTAGCGGGAAGGGGACCCAGTACTTC
TRBV15	.	.	TRBJ2-5	CATGVRARAQYF	TGTGCCACCGGGGTGAGGGCTCGGGCCCAGTACTTC
TRBV18	.	TRBD2	TRBJ2-1	CASSLGTSAYNEQFF	TGTGCCAGCTCACTTGGGACTAGCGCATACAATGAGCAGTTCTTC
TRBV7-3	.	.	TRBJ2-5	CASSLGARLGRETQYF	TGTGCCAGCAGCTTAGGGGCGAGGTTGGGTAGGGAGACCCAGTACTTC
TRBV19	.	.	TRBJ2-1	CASSDSAYNEQFF	TGTGCCAGTAGTGACTCCGCATACAATGAGCAGTTCTTC
TRBV7-2	once	.	TRBJ2-5	CASSLDTGWETQYF	TGTGCCAGCAGCTTAGATACGGGGTGGGAGACCCAGTACTTC
TRBV10-1	.	.	TRBJ1-1	CASSARRGTEAFF	TGCGCCAGCAGCGCCAGACGCGGCACTGAAGCTTTCTTT
TRBV5-1	.	.	TRBJ2-7	CASSEGYGYEQYF	TGCGCCAGCAGTGAGGGCTACGGGTACGAGCAGTACTTC
TRBV5-4	.	.	TRBJ1-3	CASSLPGEGSGNTIYF	TGTGCCAGCAGCTTGCCAGGGGAAGGTTCTGGAAACACCATATATTTT
TRBV5-1	.	TRBD1	TRBJ1-3	CASSLVGTGTGNTIYF	TGCGCCAGCAGCTTGGTAGGGACAGGAACTGGAAACACCATATATTTT
TRBV10-3	.	TRBD2	TRBJ2-5	CAISDREGLETQYF	TGTGCCATCAGTGACCGGGAGGGCCTCGAGACCCAGTACTTC
TRBV10-3	.	TRBD1	TRBJ1-4	CATNRGLNEKLFF	TGTGCCACCAACAGGGGGCTTAACGAAAAACTGTTTTTT
TRBV24-1	once	.	TRBJ2-3	CATSRGAGRADTQYF	TGTGCCACCAGTCGGGGGGCAGGGAGGGCAGATACGCAGTATTTT
TRBV30	.	.	TRBJ2-7	CAWMSDGQYF	TGTGCCTGGATGAGTGATGGGCAGTACTTC
TRBV6-2/TRBV6-3	.	.	TRBJ2-7	CASSGLGEINEQYF	TGTGCCAGCAGTGGCCTCGGGGAAATCAACGAGCAGTACTTC
TRBV11-2	.	TRBD1	TRBJ1-2	CASSLGQTGGYTF	TGTGCCAGCAGCTTAGGACAGACAGGGGGCTACACCTTC
TRBV12-3/TRBV12-4	.	.	TRBJ1-2	CASGQLYGYTF	TGTGCCAGCGGACAGCTCTATGGCTACACCTTC
TRBV11-3	.	.	TRBJ1-1	CASSFANGEAFF	TGTGCCAGCAGCTTCGCAAACGGGGAAGCTTTCTTT
TRBV7-9	.	TRBD2	TRBJ2-2	CASRLEVLAGVPGELFF	TGTGCCAGCAGGCTGGAGGTACTAGCGGGAGTTCCAGGGGAGCTGTTTTTT
TRBV18	few	.	TRBJ1-1	CASSTSTATMNTEAFF	TGTGCCAGCTCAACTTCGACAGCTACTATGAACACTGAAGCTTTCTTT
TRBV13	.	.	TRBJ1-1	CASRSGTLNTEAFF	TGTGCCAGCAGGTCCGGGACACTGAACACTGAAGCTTTCTTT
TRBV3-1/TRBV3-2	once	TRBD2	TRBJ2-1	CASSPGMSGRARNEQFF	TGTGCCAGCAGCCCGGGGATGAGCGGGAGGGCTAGGAATGAGCAGTTCTTC
TRBV10-3	.	.	TRBJ1-3	CAINRQANGDTIYF	TGTGCCATCAACAGACAGGCAAATGGAGACACCATATATTTT
TRBV7-9	.	.	TRBJ1-5	CASSLGSGTGLDQPQHF	TGTGCCAGCAGCTTAGGGAGTGGAACAGGGTTGGATCAGCCCCAGCATTTT
TRBV2	.	.	TRBJ2-1	CASSDGWGPYNEQFF	TGTGCCAGCAGTGACGGCTGGGGGCCCTACAATGAGCAGTTCTTC